This passage covers 26 T cell receptor beta chains from one sample sequenced in a study of blood T cell repertoires in COVID-19. Assay used: immunoSEQ multiplex PCR; TCRdb lists only in-frame clones, some missing. The sample lists some 280,000 clones, 75% to 90% seen once, with roughly 0.96% in the top ten. The sequenced sample consisted of peripheral blood. The receptors stem from a woman aged 40 to 49 who had recovered from COVID-19.

A remark on this clone: Different DNA sequences within this sample yield the same CDR3. The chain links TRBV30 to TRBJ2-7, with D perhaps TRBD1 (5 bases). There are 12 residues in the CDR3. Germline V CDR1 and CDR2: GTSNPN, SVGIG (reference sequence). Deletions cut 1 base from V and 3 bases from J, with 7 bases between. In nucleotides, the CDR3 is TGTGCCTGGAGTGGGGGCGGCTACGAGCAGTACTTC. Its protein product is CAWSGGGYEQYF. Variable domain in full (rest from reference TRBV30 and TRBJ2-7): SQTIHQWPATLVQPVGSPLSLECTVEGTSNPNLYWYRQAAGRGLQLLFYSVGIGQISSEVPQNLSASRPQDRQFILSSKKLLLSDSGFYLCAWSGGGYEQYFGPGTRLTVT.

This sequence joins TRBV27 and TRBJ2-7; 7 positions agree with TRBD1. The germline V gene encodes CDR1 MNHEY and CDR2 SMNVEV (reference sequence). This CDR3 is built from 16 residues. V lost 6 bases to trimming and J lost 2 bases; unmatched junction nucleotides: 13. The CDR3 here is CASSSTRTGLAYEQYF. As DNA, the CDR3 is TGTGCCAGCAGCAGCACTCGGACAGGCTTGGCCTACGAGCAGTACTTC.

The chain is built from TRBV5-1 and TRBJ2-1; TRBD1 is a possible D gene (5 bases). With 0 bases removed from V and 7 bases from J, the gap between germline ends came to 17 bases. Germline-derived CDR1 and CDR2 are SGHRS and YFSETQ. This CDR3 has 16 amino acids. The CDR3 sequence is CASSLVPGWGANEQFF. The CDR3 nucleotides read TGCGCCAGCAGCTTGGTCCCGGGTTGGGGCGCAAATGAGCAGTTCTTC.

V gene TRBV5-5 combines with J gene TRBJ2-2, with 10 bases fitting TRBD1. After removal of 5 bases from V and 4 bases from J, the junction contained 8 bases not matched to a gene. This CDR3 region has 16 residues. The V gene's germline CDR1 is SGHKS and CDR2 YYEKEE (reference sequence). The CDR3, as DNA: TGTGCCAGCAGGTACGCCGGGACAGGGGTCACCGGGGAGCTGTTTTTT. It is translated as CASRYAGTGVTGELFF.

The chain links TRBV19 to TRBJ1-2; D is possibly TRBD1 (6 bases). Germline CDR1 and CDR2: LNHDA and SQIVND (reference sequence). Between the trimmed V and J ends, which lost 7 bases and 2 bases, there was a span of 23 bases. This CDR3 has 17 amino acids. CDR3 loop: CASTPPRRAGENYGYTF. CDR3 bases: TGTGCCAGTACCCCCCCCCGCCGGGCAGGGGAAAACTATGGCTACACCTTC.

The chain uses TRBV15 and TRBJ1-1; D is possibly TRBD1 (6 bases). Germline V CDR1 and CDR2: LNHNV, YYDKDF (reference sequence). Trimming shortened V by 0 bases and J by 5 bases, and 7 bases separated the two germline ends. The CDR3 spans 13 residues. This chain's CDR3 is CATSRDQGTEAFF. CDR3 DNA: TGTGCCACCAGCAGAGATCAGGGGACTGAAGCTTTCTTT.

This chain uses TRBV11-3 with TRBJ2-2, with 7 bases identical to TRBD1. Germline V gene data show CDR1 as SGHNT and CDR2 as YENEEA. The CDR3 is made up of 13 amino acids. Trimming removed 5 bases from V and 6 bases from J; junction bases left unmatched: 3. The chain's CDR3 is CASSPGTAGELFF. DNA for the CDR3: TGTGCCAGCAGCCCTGGGACAGCCGGGGAGCTGTTTTTT.

This sequence joins TRBV11-2 and TRBJ2-7; 9 bases map to TRBD1. The CDR3 spans 15 residues. V shed 1 base, J shed 0 bases, and the junction held 1 base outside the gene matches. The germline V gene has CDR1 SGHAT and CDR2 FQNNGV. The CDR3 region has the DNA TGTGCCAGCAGCTTAGGACAGGGGGACTCCTACGAGCAGTACTTC. Translating it yields CASSLGQGDSYEQYF.

This clone has a single count. This chain connects TRBV7-3 to TRBJ2-1; 14 bases match TRBD2. The CDR3 loop spans 17 amino acids. From germline, CDR1 is SGHTA and CDR2 FQGTGA. V dropped 1 base and J dropped 4; count of bases not matched to a gene: 3. The CDR3 protein is CASSLMGLAGDYNEQFF. As DNA, the CDR3 is TGTGCCAGCAGCTTAATGGGACTAGCGGGAGATTACAATGAGCAGTTCTTC. Looking up the rest from reference TRBV7-3 and TRBJ2-1 gives the full variable domain: GAGVSQTPSNKVTEKGKYVELRCDPISGHTALYWYRQSLGQGPEFLIYFQGTGAADDSGLPNDRFFAVRPEGSVSTLKIQRTERGDSAVYLCASSLMGLAGDYNEQFFGPGTRLTVL.

CDR3 amino acids: CAISESKLAGGHNEQFF. The DNA of the CDR3 is TGTGCCATCAGTGAGTCGAAACTAGCGGGAGGGCACAATGAGCAGTTCTTC. V is TRBV10-3 and J is TRBJ2-1; 13 bases agree with TRBD2. The V gene end was trimmed by 0 bases and the J gene end by 5 bases; junction bases not matched to a gene: 4. CDR3 length: 17 amino acids. CDR1 and CDR2 from the germline V gene are ENHRY and SYGVKD.

This clone showed up just a few times. V and J are TRBV7-9 and TRBJ2-7, with TRBD2 identical over 13 bases. After removal of 2 bases from V and 0 bases from J, the junction contained 10 bases not matched to a gene. The CDR3 length is 19 residues. CDR1 and CDR2 (germline): SEHNR, FQNEAQ (reference sequence). The CDR3 DNA reads TGTGCCAGCAGCTTAATCTTCACTAGCGGGAGGGATCTCTCCTACGAGCAGTACTTC. It encodes CASSLIFTSGRDLSYEQYF.

The chain has TRBV2 and TRBJ1-6; 7 bases agree with TRBD1. Germline CDR1 is SNHLY and CDR2 is FYNNEI. Trimming at V came to 5 bases and at J to 2 bases, leaving 6 bases not matched to a gene. CDR3 length: 16 amino acids. The CDR3 nucleotides are TGTGCCAGCAGTCGAATAGGGACAGCCTATAATTCACCCCTCCACTTT. Protein: CASSRIGTAYNSPLHF.

The chain has TRBV6-5 and TRBJ1-6; D might be TRBD1 (6 bases). Germline lookup yields CDR1 MNHEY and CDR2 SVGAGI. This CDR3 region has 14 residues. V gave up 11 bases and J gave up 7 bases, with 18 bases separating them. The CDR3 region has the DNA TGTGCCGCCCGCAGGGACAACGAGAATTCACCCCTCCACTTT. It specifies CAARRDNENSPLHF.

The chain recombines TRBV6-5 with TRBJ1-1, with D perhaps matching TRBD1 (6 bases). Germline-derived CDR1 and CDR2 are MNHEY and SVGAGI. Trimming shortened V by 7 bases and J by 9 bases, and 21 bases separated the two germline ends. The CDR3 is 14 residues long. The CDR3 spells CASIPISTGLQAFF. The CDR3 DNA reads TGTGCCAGCATCCCTATATCGACAGGTCTCCAAGCTTTCTTT.

The J gene is TRBJ2-7, the V gene TRBV13, with 12 bases aligning to TRBD1. The ends lost 5 bases at V and 5 bases at J; junction bases unmatched: 16. Germline V gene data show CDR1 as PRHDT and CDR2 as FYEKMQ (reference sequence). The CDR3 totals 18 residues. This CDR3 reads CASSATGTGGAGGHEQYF. CDR3 coding DNA: TGTGCCAGCAGCGCGACCGGGACAGGGGGCGCCGGCGGCCACGAGCAGTACTTC. The whole variable domain, filled in from reference TRBV13 and TRBJ2-7, reads AAGVIQSPRHLIKEKRETATLKCYPIPRHDTVYWYQQGPGQDPQFLISFYEKMQSDKGSIPDRFSAQQFSDYHSELNMSSLELGDSALYFCASSATGTGGAGGHEQYFGPGTRLTVT.

J is TRBJ2-7 and V is TRBV6-5; no clear D gene. The germline V gene has CDR1 MNHEY and CDR2 SVGAGI. V was clipped by 6 bases and J by 6 bases, with 6 bases between them. The CDR3 has 10 amino acids. In DNA form, the CDR3 reads TGTGCCAGCAGCGTCCCCGAGCAGTACTTC. Its translation is CASSVPEQYF.

The rearrangement joins TRBV10-3 to TRBJ2-3; 9 bases line up with TRBD1. V lost 6 bases, J lost 3 bases, and 10 bases stayed unmatched. This CDR3 region has 16 residues. Germline lookup yields CDR1 ENHRY and CDR2 SYGVKD. The CDR3 DNA reads as TGTGCCATCAGGGGGGGTACAGGGGGCCAAACAGATACGCAGTATTTT. As protein: CAIRGGTGGQTDTQYF.

V usage is TRBV10-3 and J usage is TRBJ1-1; D is undetermined. Trimming shortened V by 2 bases and J by 5 bases, and 12 bases separated the two germline ends. The CDR3 totals 14 residues. The germline V gene encodes CDR1 ENHRY and CDR2 SYGVKD. CDR3 in amino acids: CAISEGLARTEAFF. The DNA for the CDR3 is TGTGCCATCAGTGAGGGGCTGGCGAGAACTGAAGCTTTCTTT.

The chain couples TRBV3-1 (or the pseudogene TRBV3-2) to TRBJ2-2; 7 bases match TRBD1. Looked up from germline, CDR1 is LGHDT and CDR2 is YNNKEL (reference sequence). There are 14 residues in the CDR3. Unmatched junction bases numbered 3, after V lost 3 bases and J lost 5 bases. The CDR3, as DNA: TGTGCCAGCAGCCAGGGACAGAGGACCGGGGAGCTGTTTTTT. Encoded protein: CASSQGQRTGELFF.

This clone has only one observation. The genes are TRBV5-4 and TRBJ2-3; 8 positions agree with TRBD1. The CDR3 is 14 amino acids. Germline V gene data show CDR1 as SGHNT and CDR2 as YYREEE (reference sequence). V lost 4 bases and J lost 2; bases outside the gene matches: 3. Here the CDR3 DNA reads TGTGCCAGCAGCCGGGACAGGAACACAGATACGCAGTATTTT. The encoded protein is CASSRDRNTDTQYF. Filled out from reference TRBV5-4 and TRBJ2-3, the complete variable domain reads ETGVTQSPTHLIKTRGQQVTLRCSSQSGHNTVSWYQQALGQGPQFIFQYYREEENGRGNFPPRFSGLQFPNYSSELNVNALELDDSALYLCASSRDRNTDTQYFGPGTRLTVL.

The chain has TRBV7-9 and TRBJ1-3; 7 bases agree with TRBD1. The CDR3 has 14 residues. Germline V gene sequence: CDR1 SEHNR, CDR2 FQNEAQ (reference sequence). J lost 4 bases, V lost 6 bases, and 6 bases had no gene match. The CDR3 DNA follows: TGTGCCAGCAGGTTACCGGGACAGGGAAACACCATATATTTT. It translates to CASRLPGQGNTIYF.

The V call is TRBV19, the J call TRBJ1-4; tentatively, D is TRBD1 (6 bases). Trimming took off 7 bases at V and 10 bases at J, with 25 bases between the two ends. Germline V lookup: CDR1 LNHDA, CDR2 SQIVND (reference sequence). The CDR3 runs 16 residues. The CDR3 DNA reads TGTGCCAGTAACGGGGGGGCAGCATTAGGCTTCCGAAAACTGTTTTTT. It codes for CASNGGAALGFRKLFF.

The chain is built from TRBV4-1 and TRBJ2-1; 8 bases map to TRBD1. The V gene end was trimmed by 5 bases and the J gene end by 5 bases; junction bases not matched to a gene: 2. The CDR3 is 13 amino acids. Germline assignment: CDR1 MGHRA and CDR2 YSYEKL. The CDR3 here is CASSSDRDNEQFF. The DNA of the CDR3 is TGCGCCAGCAGCTCGGACAGGGACAATGAGCAGTTCTTC.

The CDR3: CATRGQGWFGYTF. The CDR3 DNA is TGTGCCACCAGAGGACAGGGATGGTTTGGCTACACCTTC. This sequence joins TRBV24-1 and TRBJ1-2; TRBD1 aligns across 8 bases. The junction had 7 bases not matched to a gene; V was cut back by 7 bases and J by 7 bases. This CDR3 has 13 residues. The germline V gene encodes CDR1 KGHDR and CDR2 SFDVKD.

CDR3 bases: TGTGCCAGCAGCGTAAAGGCCTCGGACAGGGATAATTCACCCCTCCACTTT. This sequence encodes CASSVKASDRDNSPLHF. The rearrangement links TRBV9 to TRBJ1-6; 8 nucleotides line up with TRBD1. Germline lookup yields CDR1 SGDLS and CDR2 YYNGEE. CDR3 length equals 17 residues. The ends lost 1 base at V and 5 bases at J; junction bases unmatched: 8. Combining the CDR3 with reference TRBV9 and TRBJ1-6 gives the whole variable domain DSGVTQTPKHLITATGQRVTLRCSPRSGDLSVYWYQQSLDQGLQFLIQYYNGEERAKGNILERFSAQQFPDLHSELNLSSLELGDSALYFCASSVKASDRDNSPLHFGNGTRLTVT.

The rearrangement links TRBV7-9 to TRBJ2-1, with D perhaps matching TRBD1 (6 bases). The CDR3 is 12 amino acids. The V gene lost 4 bases and the J gene lost 8 bases, with 9 bases spanning the gap. Per germline, CDR1 SEHNR and CDR2 FQNEAQ (reference sequence). The DNA of the CDR3 is TGTGCCAGCAGCTCCAGGGGCGATGAGCAGTTCTTC. Translated, it gives CASSSRGDEQFF.